The clone carrying this T cell receptor (beta chain) was observed once. The CDR3 contains 14 residues. The V end lost 3 bases, the J end lost 3 bases, and 10 bases lay between the germline ends. Germline CDR1 MNHNS, CDR2 SASEGT. The sample belongs to a study of blood T cell repertoires in COVID-19. Background on the study: Acute and convalescent COVID-19 samples came from the United States, Italy and Spain. Sources were T cells, B-cell-depleted T cells, or PBMCs; the material itself was cDNA or gDNA.

In the authors' workflow: Reference gene primer amplification gave nucleated cell count estimates. TCRdb keeps only in-frame clones here, not all; method: immunoSEQ multiplex PCR. V, J and clone size reflect that table, while D and trimming were determined from the DNA. The sample includes 70,000 to 95,000 clones, about 73% of them seen just once. Sequencing was performed on peripheral blood. The genes are TRBV6-1 and TRBJ2-3; weak D call: TRBD1 (6 bases). The TCR sequence derives from a man in his sixties with COVID-19, enrolled during active disease. CDR3 nucleotide sequence: TGTGCCAGCAGTGACAGGACAGCAACAGATACGCAGTATTTT. This gives the protein CASSDRTATDTQYF.